This is a list of T cell receptor beta chains from one sample in a study of beta chain features in type 1 diabetes. The table came from immunoSEQ multiplex PCR; TCRdb's copy has only in-frame clones and leaves some out. Of about 230,000 clones in the sample, about 10% were seen once. The material sequenced was naive CD4+ T cells from blood. Every receptor here comes from a woman under 30 in good health. The CDR3 runs from the conserved cysteine through the conserved F or W. The order of the fields is CDR3 length, V gene, CDR3 protein.

>11|TRBV20-1
CSAGDSYGYTF
>15|TRBV5-1
CASTPEALPEDEQFF
>14|TRBV5-1
CASSFRGPQETQYF
>13|TRBV6-1
CASSAGLIYEQYF
>14|TRBV5-5
CASSSGTVNSPLHF
>18|TRBV11-3
CASSSSGRAGVGQETQYF
>11|TRBV30
CAWSVQVEQYF
>21|TRBV30
CAWGEGASRASGRAAYNEQFF
>13|TRBV11-3
CASSSMSGSTQYF
>13|TRBV2
CASSREPNYGYTF
>15|TRBV28
CASSFVQGRSYEQYF
>14|TRBV10-3
CAISGLANTGELFF
>14|TRBV5-1
CASSFSGGPYEQYF
>13|TRBV7-9
CASSFGGRNEQFF
>13|TRBV6-6
CASSYSQGVKAFF
>11|TRBV2
CASKRGAEAFF
>15|TRBV5-1
CASSPGQGNQETQYF
>19|TRBV7-9
CASSLAGGIVTDGANVLTF
>12|TRBV29-1
CSARQDNEKLFF
>12|TRBV10-1
CASSSDADTQYF
>14|TRBV11-2
CASSLGQGRTEAFF
>15|TRBV14
CASSRLGQQNTEAFF
>12|TRBV19
CASSGRGYGYTF
>13|TRBV5-4
CASSFHGRDGYTF
>17|TRBV7-9
CASSLAGGRVRAYEQYF
>13|TRBV6-5
CASSGQGSSPLHF
>15|TRBV19
CASSRGTGNGSPLHF
>15|TRBV7-9
CASSLARSGQETQYF
>16|TRBV7-2
CASSLEQGYDTGELFF
>15|TRBV7-8
CASSLEAGASYEQYF